This T cell receptor beta chain was captured in a study of shared clonotypes between healthy human individuals. Study conclusions and caveats: Large depth notwithstanding, sorted-subset sequencing proved incomplete by rarefaction. Generally, naive subsets (rather than memory subsets) showed larger estimated richness.

A word on this clone: The antigen remains undetermined.

The germline V gene has CDR1 MNHNS and CDR2 SASEGT. The CDR3 consists of 15 residues. V was trimmed by 7 bases and J by 2 bases, leaving 17 bases between them. In the authors' methods: Owing to the provision of junction-only sequences devoid of quality scores by immunoSEQ, filtering differed. Measured with immunoSEQ multiplex PCR; TCRdb has only the in-frame clones, and not every one. The V and J calls and the clone size are those of that table, but D and trimming were determined from the DNA. The data hold approximately 2.4 million clones, with approximately 96% observed a single time. The split of CD4+ cells yielded CD45RA+ naive and CD45RA-negative memory subsets.

This clonotype was sampled from a young man in good health. This chain joins TRBV6-1 and TRBJ1-2; D gene uncertain. The sample was naive CD4+ T cells sorted from blood. Described subset: CD45RA+ positively selected. CDR3: CASTLSGAVNYGYTF. CDR3 nucleotides: TGTGCCAGCACTCTCAGCGGAGCAGTGAACTATGGCTACACCTTC.